This T cell receptor (beta chain) is drawn from a study of Tregs in tolerant kidney transplant recipients. On this clone itself: The DNA ends 3 residues before the CDR3 does, and the rest of the CDR3 is filled in from the germline J gene.

The CDR3 sequence is 15 residues long. J gave up 3 bases and V 6 bases, and 4 bases lay outside the gene matches. From germline, CDR1 is DFQATT and CDR2 SNEGSKA (reference sequence). Here immunoSEQ multiplex PCR was the method, and the copy in TCRdb shows in-frame clones only, minus some. This repertoire includes roughly 50,000 clones. The receptor comes from a human donor who received a combined kidney and bone marrow transplant. The chain joins TRBV20-1 to TRBJ2-3, with TRBD2 identical over 15 bases. Sequences were derived from CD4+ T cells from blood, sampled before the transplant. The CDR3 sequence is CSAPGTSGRTDTQYF. The CDR3 DNA, read in part, is TGCAGTGCCCCTGGGACTAGCGGGAGGACAGATACG.